This TCR beta chain was identified in a study of blood T cell repertoires in COVID-19. Looking at the study overall: Samples taken during acute and convalescent COVID-19 were collected in the United States, Italy and Spain. T cells, B-cell-depleted T cells, or PBMCs supplied cDNA or gDNA.

Trimming cost V 5 bases and J 10 bases, with 12 bases left between them. The CDR3 length is 12 residues. The protocol was immunoSEQ multiplex PCR, while the TCRdb copy is restricted to in-frame clones and leaves out a portion. This table holds 57,000 or so clones, more than 65% found once. This chain connects TRBV12-3 or TRBV12-4 to TRBJ2-1, with a tentative D call TRBD1 (6 bases). The source is a woman older than 75 with active or convalescent COVID-19. The sequenced material came from peripheral blood. Here the CDR3 reads CASSNGQSEQFF. DNA for the CDR3: TGTGCCAGCAGTAATGGACAGTCCGAGCAGTTCTTC.